The clone carrying this T cell receptor (beta chain) was found a few times. These data come from a study of control samples from healthy donors and cancer patients. Assay: immunoSEQ multiplex PCR; the TCRdb copy retains only in-frame clones and omits some. Among around 51,000 clones listed, 80% were seen once. The CDR3 spans 14 residues. V lost 5 bases to trimming and J lost 0 bases, with 11 bases between them. The germline V gene has CDR1 MNHEY and CDR2 SVGAGI. The source is a man aged 70-80 years in good health. Sequenced sample: blood. The V and J genes are TRBV6-5 and TRBJ2-7; D perhaps matches TRBD1 (5 bases). The CDR3 region has the DNA TGTGCCAGCAGTACTACAGGAAGCTCCTACGAGCAGTACTTC. Translated, it gives CASSTTGSSYEQYF.